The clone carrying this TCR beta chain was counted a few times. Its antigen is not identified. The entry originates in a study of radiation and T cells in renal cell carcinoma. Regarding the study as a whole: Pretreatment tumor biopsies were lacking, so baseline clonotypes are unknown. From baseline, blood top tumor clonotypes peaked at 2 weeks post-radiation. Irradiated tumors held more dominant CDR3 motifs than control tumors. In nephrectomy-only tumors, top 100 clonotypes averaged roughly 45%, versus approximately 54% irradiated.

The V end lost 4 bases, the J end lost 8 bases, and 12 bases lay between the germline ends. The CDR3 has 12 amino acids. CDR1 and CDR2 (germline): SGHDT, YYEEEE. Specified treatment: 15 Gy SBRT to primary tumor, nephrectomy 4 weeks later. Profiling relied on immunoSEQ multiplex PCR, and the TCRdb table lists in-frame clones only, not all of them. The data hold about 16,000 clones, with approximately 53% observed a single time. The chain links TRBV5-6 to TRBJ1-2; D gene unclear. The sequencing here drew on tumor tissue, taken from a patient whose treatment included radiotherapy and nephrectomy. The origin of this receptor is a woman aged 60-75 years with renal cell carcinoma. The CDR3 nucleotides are TGTGCCAGCAGCCACCCCAACCTGGGCTACACCTTC. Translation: CASSHPNLGYTF.